The present entry profiles one TCR beta chain with its context. Its antigen is unidentified. The data originate from a study of T cells after posttransplantation cyclophosphamide. This CDR3 contains 13 residues. V was pared by 0 bases and J by 5 bases, with 7 bases between. Per the germline V gene, CDR1 is LGHNT and CDR2 is FRNRAP. Whole-study findings and limits: Tissue-infiltrating T cells from skin or gut overlapped little with blood T cells. TRB clonality was highly associated with recipient CMV seropositivity and reactivation.

TCRdb's copy holds only in-frame clones and misses some; the assay was immunoSEQ multiplex PCR. The table shows about 66,000 clones, with 85% to 95% occurring only once. The clonotype comes from a woman in her thirties in good health and a related stem cell transplant donor. Sequencing was performed on PBMCs. The rearrangement joins TRBV12-5 to TRBJ1-1; D is possibly TRBD1 (5 bases). The CDR3 DNA sequence: TGTGCTAGTGGTTTGGTCCAGGGTACTGAAGCTTTCTTT. This encodes CASGLVQGTEAFF.